These T cell receptor beta chains were read from a single sample in a study of radiotherapy plus CTLA-4 blockade in lung cancer. Profiling relied on immunoSEQ multiplex PCR, and the TCRdb table lists in-frame clones only, not all of them. The sample has about 51,000 clones; roughly three quarters are singletons. The source was peripheral blood, collected from a patient treated with radiotherapy plus ipilimumab. Receptors originate from a human donor with non-small cell lung cancer who had a complete response to radiotherapy plus ipilimumab. CDR3s include the opening cysteine and the closing phenylalanine or tryptophan. Fields, in order: V gene, clone size, J gene, D gene, CDR3 DNA, CDR3 protein. D genes are given only for firm matches. Clone sizes are given selectively: once, few, many, or a class where the clone is expanded.

TRBV5-4	few	TRBJ2-5	-	TGTGCCCTCTGGGCTAGCATGTCAGAGACCCAGTACTTC	CALWASMSETQYF
TRBV7-9	-	TRBJ2-2	TRBD2	TGTGCCAGCAGCTTAGGAGCGGGGCCGAACACCGGGGAGCTGTTTTTT	CASSLGAGPNTGELFF
TRBV18	-	TRBJ1-2	TRBD1	TGTGCCAGCTCACCACCGGACAGGGAGGGCTATGGCTACACCTTC	CASSPPDREGYGYTF
TRBV18	-	TRBJ2-1	-	TGTGCCAGCTCACCAGGGGGGCTAGCGGCCCCGAGCTCCTACAATGAGCAGTTCTTC	CASSPGGLAAPSSYNEQFF
TRBV19	once	TRBJ2-5	-	TGTGCCAGTAGTCAGGCTTTTCAAGAGACCCAGTACTTC	CASSQAFQETQYF
TRBV11-3	-	TRBJ1-2	TRBD1	TGTGCCAGCAGCTCGAGACAGGGAGACTTCTATGGCTACACCTTC	CASSSRQGDFYGYTF
TRBV29-1	-	TRBJ2-1	-	TGCAGCGTTGAAGCAAGTTGGACTTCGACCTACAATGAGCAGTTCTTC	CSVEASWTSTYNEQFF
TRBV30	-	TRBJ1-4	-	TGTGCCTGGAGTAGGGGTGAAAAACTGTTTTTT	CAWSRGEKLFF
TRBV27	-	TRBJ2-4	TRBD1	TGTGCCAGCAGTCAATCCGGGACAGGGTCCTTGCTGACAAAAAACATTCAGTACTTC	CASSQSGTGSLLTKNIQYF
TRBV19	-	TRBJ2-1	TRBD2	TGTGCCAGTAGTCCATGGACTAGCGGGGGATCCTACAATGAGCAGTTCTTC	CASSPWTSGGSYNEQFF
TRBV6-1	-	TRBJ1-4	-	TGTGCCAGCAGCCTTCGTGTTCCCAGGGGTGGAAAACTGTTTTTT	CASSLRVPRGGKLFF
TRBV4-3	-	TRBJ2-1	TRBD2	TGCGCCAGCAGCCAAGATTTACTAGCGGGCGATGAGCAGTTCTTC	CASSQDLLAGDEQFF
TRBV7-8	-	TRBJ1-3	-	TGTGCCAGCAGCTTAGCGGACAGCTCTGGAAACACCATATATTTT	CASSLADSSGNTIYF
TRBV7-2	-	TRBJ1-5	-	TGTGCCAGCAGCTTACAGGGAAGTAATCAGCCCCAGCATTTT	CASSLQGSNQPQHF
TRBV6-6	-	TRBJ1-6	-	TGTGCCAGCAGCCCCCCTCCTATCGGGTCGAATTCACCCCTCCACTTT	CASSPPPIGSNSPLHF
TRBV6-5	-	TRBJ2-1	-	TGTGCCAGCAGCCGGGGACAAGGCTACAATGAGCAGTTCTTC	CASSRGQGYNEQFF
TRBV5-1	-	TRBJ2-2	-	TGCGCCAGCAGCCTCTTAAACACCGGGGAGCTGTTTTTT	CASSLLNTGELFF
TRBV7-2	-	TRBJ1-2	TRBD1	TGTGCCAGCAGCGGACTGGGACAGGGGGCGAGGGGCTACACCTTC	CASSGLGQGARGYTF
TRBV10-3	-	TRBJ1-6	TRBD1	TGTGCCATCAGTAGTACAGGGGGCCAGTATTCACCCCTCCACTTT	CAISSTGGQYSPLHF
TRBV5-1	-	TRBJ2-5	-	TGCGCCAGCAGCTTGGGGTCCAGGGAGACCCAGTACTTC	CASSLGSRETQYF
TRBV7-9	-	TRBJ1-4	-	TGTGCCAGCATCTCGGACAGACTCAATGAAAAACTGTTTTTT	CASISDRLNEKLFF
TRBV29-1	-	TRBJ2-2	TRBD1	TGCAGCGTTTACCGGGACAGGGGCCAGAACACCGGGGAGCTGTTTTTT	CSVYRDRGQNTGELFF